The sequence of this T cell receptor (beta chain) was determined in a study of T-cell reconstitution after alpha-beta-depleted transplantation in children. Unique molecular identifiers tagged the TCRbeta library. Each CDR3 protein is one row after TCRdb ran MiXCR on the PCR reads. This sample has about 260,000 distinct CDR3 sequences, with 6.5% to 10% found just once. Germline loops: CDR1 SGHAT, CDR2 FQDESV (reference sequence). The CDR3 covers 14 residues. General observations from the study: There were reportedly several hundred expanded graft clones from which alpha-beta T cells came about two months after transplant. High day-60 TCRbeta diversity in some patients came from surviving recipient T cells and thymic progenitors. T-cell counts and diversity at one year post-transplant came mainly from newly produced T cells.

This clonotype was detected ten times or more. Its specificity is unknown. One base away lies a much larger clone, so this may be a sequencing read error. The rearrangement uses TRBV11-1 and TRBJ2-3; no firm D call. The sequences come from PBMCs, mostly from graft donor cells, collected 180 days after TCRalphabeta/CD19-depleted stem cell transplant. The receptor was derived from a male patient aged 10 to 17 who had a stem cell transplant for acute lymphoblastic leukemia, so the T cells may come from the graft donor. The chain's CDR3 is CVSSATSSTDTQYF. CDR3 nucleotide sequence: TGTGTCAGCAGCGCCACTTCAAGCACAGATACGCAGTATTTT.